This is a list of T cell receptor beta chains from one sample in a study of OX40 agonist ivuxolimab in advanced cancers. Clones were read by immunoSEQ multiplex PCR, and TCRdb kept only the in-frame ones, dropping some. The sample lists 98,000 or so clones; more than 85% were seen once. The material sequenced was CD4+ or CD8+ T cells sorted from blood, taken in a trial of the OX40 agonist ivuxolimab. Receptor source: an adult with an advanced solid tumor such as melanoma, head and neck, liver or kidney cancer. Both conserved end residues are part of each CDR3. A D gene is named only where the DNA matches it firmly. Size is omitted from some rows. Given values are once, few, many or a class for expanded clones.

cdr3_nt cdr3_aa d_call j_call v_call cdr3_length clone_size
TGTGCCAGCAGCTTAGATCTTACGCTGGCTGAAGCTTTCTTT CASSLDLTLAEAFF - TRBJ1-1 TRBV11-3 14 -
TGTGCCAGCAGCGGGACTAGCGGGAGGACCCGTTACGAGCAGTACTTC CASSGTSGRTRYEQYF TRBD2 TRBJ2-7 TRBV4-2 16 few
TGTGCCAGCAGCTCAGGGAGGGCGAACACCGGGGAGCTGTTTTTT CASSSGRANTGELFF TRBD2 TRBJ2-2 TRBV7-3 15 -
TGTGCCAGTAGTATTCCGGGACAGACCTACGAGCAGTACTTC CASSIPGQTYEQYF TRBD1 TRBJ2-7 TRBV19 14 -
TGTGCCAGCAGCAAACAGGGACCCACTGAAGCTTTCTTT CASSKQGPTEAFF - TRBJ1-1 TRBV27 13 -
TGTGCCAGCAGTTTTCTAGGGGGGTCGTACGAGCAGTACTTC CASSFLGGSYEQYF - TRBJ2-7 TRBV27 14 -
TGCGCCAGCAGCTTGGGGACAACCGATACGCAGTATTTT CASSLGTTDTQYF - TRBJ2-3 TRBV5-1 13 -
TGTGCCAGCAGCCAAGTTGGATACGAGCAGTACTTC CASSQVGYEQYF - TRBJ2-7 TRBV14 12 -
TGTGCCAGCAGCTTAGGGCAGGACAGGGGCTACGAGCAGTACTTC CASSLGQDRGYEQYF TRBD1 TRBJ2-7 TRBV7-2 15 -
TGTGCCAGCAGCCCGGACGCTAGCGGGCCCTACAATGAGCAGTTCTTC CASSPDASGPYNEQFF TRBD2 TRBJ2-1 TRBV5-4 16 once
TGTGCCAGCTCACCAGGAGCGGAGTCCTACGAGCAGTACTTC CASSPGAESYEQYF - TRBJ2-7 TRBV18 14 few
TGTGCCAGCAGTTACTCAGCCAGGGCCTCCTACAATGAGCAGTTCTTC CASSYSARASYNEQFF - TRBJ2-1 TRBV6-5 16 -
TGTGCCAGCAGCCCACAATCCGGGACTAGCGGGGAGCAGTTCTTC CASSPQSGTSGEQFF TRBD2 TRBJ2-1 TRBV7-9 15 -
TGTGCCATCCGGACAGGGGGCACAGATACGCAGTATTTT CAIRTGGTDTQYF TRBD1 TRBJ2-3 TRBV10-3 13 -
TGTGCCAGCAGTGAAGCCCCCCCTAGCGGGAGGGCCCCCACCGGGGAGCTGTTTTTT CASSEAPPSGRAPTGELFF TRBD2 TRBJ2-2 TRBV6-1 19 -
TGTGCCAGCAGCCTTCTCATATCTAGCACAGATACGCAGTATTTT CASSLLISSTDTQYF - TRBJ2-3 TRBV7-9 15 -
TGTGCCAGCAGCCTATTTGGACTAAACAATCACAATGAGCAGTTCTTC CASSLFGLNNHNEQFF - TRBJ2-1 TRBV5-4 16 -
TGTGCCATCAGTGACGACAGCTATGGCTACACCTTC CAISDDSYGYTF - TRBJ1-2 TRBV10-3 12 -
TGTGCCAGCAGCCGAACCCTAGCGAATGAGCAGTTCTTC CASSRTLANEQFF - TRBJ2-1 TRBV7-2 13 -
TGTGCCAGTAGTATTCAGGGATCCCCGGAAAAACTGTTTTTT CASSIQGSPEKLFF - TRBJ1-4 TRBV19 14 few
TGTGCCAGCAGCTTAGCCCTCACAGATACGCAGTATTTT CASSLALTDTQYF - TRBJ2-3 TRBV11-2 13 once
TGTGCCAGCAGCGGATCGGGACAGGGAGCTAATGAAAAACTGTTTTTT CASSGSGQGANEKLFF TRBD1 TRBJ1-4 TRBV5-6 16 -
TGTGCCAGTAGTACCGGACTAGCGGGTATCTCCTACGAGCAGTACTTC CASSTGLAGISYEQYF TRBD2 TRBJ2-7 TRBV19 16 -
TGTGCCAGCAGCTTAGACCGGACAGGGTCTGGAAACACCATATATTTT CASSLDRTGSGNTIYF TRBD1 TRBJ1-3 TRBV11-2 16 -
TGTGCCAGCAGTCGGACTAGCTCCCAAGAGACCCAGTACTTC CASSRTSSQETQYF TRBD2 TRBJ2-5 TRBV6-6 14 -
TGTGCCAGCAGCCAGCGACTAGCCGGGCAGTTCTTC CASSQRLAGQFF TRBD2 TRBJ2-1 TRBV7-2 12 -
TGTGCCAGCTCACCCCGTAGTGAGGCCTACGAGCAGTACTTC CASSPRSEAYEQYF - TRBJ2-7 TRBV18 14 -
TGTGCCAGCAGTTACTCAACGGGATCCGGCTACACCTTC CASSYSTGSGYTF - TRBJ1-2 TRBV6-5 13 -
TGTGCCAGTAGTATTACCGAGAACCAGCCCCAGCATTTT CASSITENQPQHF - TRBJ1-5 TRBV19 13 -
TGCGCCAGCAGCTTGGTGGCTAGCGGGAGTTACAATGAGCAGTTCTTC CASSLVASGSYNEQFF TRBD2 TRBJ2-1 TRBV5-1 16 -